This TCR beta chain was captured by sequencing in a study of CD8+CD57+ T cells in acquired aplastic anemia. Overall study: Sorted CD4+ and CD8+ cell DNA averaged approximately 3 ug.

For CDR3 and TCR beta VDJ profiling, genomic DNA was the template used. TCRdb recomputed calls from the reads with MiXCR, one row per CDR3 protein. The data contain 35,000 to 45,000 distinct CDR3 sequences, about two thirds of them seen just once; the ten biggest clones take up 23%. Trimming removed 0 bases from V and 3 bases from J, with 4 bases in between. This CDR3 spans 13 amino acids. Looked up from germline, CDR1 is SEHNR and CDR2 is FQNEAQ (reference sequence). The TCR was taken from a human donor in good health, serving as a control. This chain uses TRBV7-9 with TRBJ2-3; unclear D gene. Sequenced input: sorted CD4+, CD8+, or CD8+CD57+ T cells (not recorded which) from PBMCs. The CDR3 loop is CASSLAVTDTQYF. Written as DNA, the CDR3 is TGTGCCAGCAGCTTAGCGGTGACAGATACGCAGTATTTT.